These 29 T cell receptor beta chains share one sample of origin, sequenced in a study of T cells in Graves' hyperthyroidism and ophthalmopathy. The TCR beta CDR3 regions underwent amplification using RNA transcripts as the source. During a first-round RT-PCR of the TCR CDR3, the HTBI primer set was used. TCRdb called the multiplex PCR reads again in MiXCR, with one record for every CDR3 protein. This table has 350,000 to 450,000 distinct CDR3 sequences, over 11% appearing once. Sequenced input: blood. These receptors all come from a man between 45 and 60 years old with Graves' ophthalmopathy.

The chain carries TRBV6-1 and TRBJ2-1, with 14 bases identical to TRBD2. Germline V lookup: CDR1 MNHNS, CDR2 SASEGT. The J segment lost 9 bases and the V segment lost 6 bases, leaving 4 bases of the junction unmatched. The CDR3 consists of 14 residues. The CDR3 spells CASRGTSGSGEQFF. The CDR3 nucleotides read TGTGCCAGCAGGGGGACTAGCGGGAGTGGTGAGCAGTTCTTC.

The chain recombines TRBV27 with TRBJ2-5; 8 bases line up with TRBD1. This CDR3 region has 16 residues. Germline values: CDR1 MNHEY, CDR2 SMNVEV (reference sequence). With V trimmed by 2 bases and J by 9 bases, 14 bases remained unmatched. Here the CDR3 DNA reads TGTGCCAGCAGTTTAGGGCAGGGGGCGGTGAGAGGGGCCCAGTACTTC. Translated, it gives CASSLGQGAVRGAQYF.

The chain employs TRBV27 and TRBJ1-4; D is perhaps TRBD1 (5 bases). This CDR3 spans 14 amino acids. Trimming cost V 0 bases and J 5 bases, with 7 bases left between them. CDR1 and CDR2 from the germline V gene are MNHEY and SMNVEV (reference sequence). The CDR3 here is CASSLSWGNEKLFF. CDR3 sequence (DNA): TGTGCCAGCAGTTTATCTTGGGGGAATGAAAAACTGTTTTTT.

The table lists this clonotype with a few counts. V gene TRBV6-4 combines with J gene TRBJ2-1; D gene ambiguous. Looked up from germline, CDR1 is MRHNA and CDR2 is SNTAGT. The CDR3 runs 11 residues. Trimming removed 8 bases from V and 8 bases from J, with 10 bases in between. The CDR3 sequence: CASGRGHEQFF. CDR3 nucleotides: TGTGCCAGCGGAAGAGGTCATGAGCAGTTCTTC.

This clonotype was counted ten times or more. In DNA form, the CDR3 reads TGTGCCAGCAGCCAGGTCCCGGGACAGGGTTACGAGCAGTACTTC. Translated: CASSQVPGQGYEQYF. The chain is built from TRBV7-9 and TRBJ2-7, with 9 bases matching TRBD1. CDR3 length: 15 residues. Trimming took 5 bases from V and 4 from J; bases not matched to a gene: 9. CDR1 is SEHNR and CDR2 is FQNEAQ in the germline V gene (reference sequence).

This clonotype was found many times. This rearrangement joins TRBV24-1 to TRBJ2-5; 7 nucleotides match TRBD2. The germline gives CDR1 KGHDR, CDR2 SFDVKD. The CDR3 loop spans 13 amino acids. The V gene end was trimmed by 4 bases and the J gene end by 6 bases; junction bases not matched to a gene: 4. DNA of the CDR3: TGTGCCACCAGTGACCTAGCGGTACAGACCCAGTACTTC. It yields the protein CATSDLAVQTQYF.

The table lists this clonotype with many counts. The J gene is TRBJ2-1, the V gene TRBV14; no clear D gene. In germline, CDR1 is SGHDN, CDR2 FVKESK. Trimming pared 0 bases from V and 5 bases from J, leaving 5 bases between. The CDR3 length is 13 residues. The CDR3 DNA sequence: TGTGCCAGCAGCCAAGATGCCCACAATGAGCAGTTCTTC. Residues: CASSQDAHNEQFF.

The CDR3 loop is CASSQVTGGTDTQYF. The CDR3 DNA sequence: TGTGCCAGCAGCCAAGTTACGGGAGGGACAGATACGCAGTATTTT. The gene calls are TRBV14 and TRBJ2-3; 8 bases match TRBD2. Germline V gives CDR1 SGHDN, CDR2 FVKESK. The CDR3 is 15 residues long. V lost 1 base and J lost 3; bases outside the gene matches: 3. Filled out from reference TRBV14 and TRBJ2-3, the complete variable domain reads EAGVTQFPSHSVIEKGQTVTLRCDPISGHDNLYWYRRVMGKEIKFLLHFVKESKQDESGMPNNRFLAERTGGTYSTLKVQPAELEDSGVYFCASSQVTGGTDTQYFGPGTRLTVL.

This chain links TRBV18 with TRBJ2-6; a possible D gene is TRBD1 (5 bases). Trimming took 3 bases from V and 0 from J, leaving 9 bases between them. Germline V gene lookup returns CDR1 KGHSH and CDR2 LQKENI. This CDR3 has 16 residues. CDR3 sequence reads: CASSPQGASGANVLTF. Here the CDR3 DNA reads TGTGCCAGCTCACCGCAAGGGGCCTCTGGGGCCAACGTCCTGACTTTC. The full variable domain, rest sourced from reference TRBV18 and TRBJ2-6, is NAGVMQNPRHLVRRRGQEARLRCSPMKGHSHVYWYRQLPEEGLKFMVYLQKENIIDESGMPKERFSAEFPKEGPSILRIQQVVRGDSAAYFCASSPQGASGANVLTFGAGSRLTVL.

This clonotype was detected many times. The V and J genes are TRBV18 and TRBJ2-7; D is perhaps TRBD1 (6 bases). The CDR3 totals 14 residues. Trimming removed 1 base at V and 2 bases at J, with 9 bases between. The germline CDR1 and CDR2 sequences are KGHSH and LQKENI. In DNA form, the CDR3 reads TGTGCCAGCTCACCACGGGACAACGCCTACGAGCAGTACTTC. Translating gives CASSPRDNAYEQYF.

This clonotype came up many times. The CDR3 DNA reads TGTGCCAGCTCAATGGACTGGGACGATGAGCAGTTCTTC. This translates into CASSMDWDDEQFF. V is TRBV12-3 or TRBV12-4 and J is TRBJ2-1; D may correspond to TRBD1 or TRBD2 (5 bases each). Between the trimmed V and J ends, which lost 8 bases and 8 bases, there was a span of 16 bases. This CDR3 region has 13 residues.

This clonotype was detected many times. The chain links TRBV2 to TRBJ2-7; D not certain. Per germline, CDR1 SNHLY and CDR2 FYNNEI. V was cut by 3 bases and J by 3 bases, with 9 bases left in between. The CDR3 length is 13 residues. The CDR3: CASSDPALYEQYF. The CDR3 DNA follows: TGTGCCAGCAGTGATCCGGCTCTCTACGAGCAGTACTTC.

The chain joins TRBV5-1 to TRBJ2-1, with 13 bases aligning to TRBD2. The CDR3 contains 15 residues. Germline CDR1 and CDR2: SGHRS and YFSETQ. V trimming: 3 bases; J trimming: 11 bases; junction bases outside the gene matches: 8. The CDR3 DNA reads as TGCGCCAGCAGCTCGGGACTAGCGGGAAGGGACCAGCAGTTCTTC. It is translated as CASSSGLAGRDQQFF.

The rearrangement links TRBV14 to TRBJ2-2; tentatively, D is TRBD2 (5 bases). CDR3 size: 13 residues. V lost 0 bases to trimming and J lost 7 bases, with 6 bases between them. The V gene's germline CDR1 is SGHDN and CDR2 FVKESK. CDR3 nucleotide sequence: TGTGCCAGCAGCCAAGACCGGGGCGGGGAGCTGTTTTTT. This sequence encodes CASSQDRGGELFF.

The chain carries TRBV20-1 and TRBJ2-3; the match to TRBD2 covers 11 bases. Germline lookup yields CDR1 DFQATT and CDR2 SNEGSKA (reference sequence). J gave up 8 bases and V 5 bases, and 3 bases lay outside the gene matches. This CDR3 is built from 12 residues. The DNA for the CDR3 is TGCAGTGCTGGCCTAGCGGGAGGTACGCAGTATTTT. Its protein product is CSAGLAGGTQYF.

This clonotype was seen ten or more times. The rearrangement uses TRBV5-1 and TRBJ1-1; no firm D call. V was shortened by 0 bases and J by 3 bases, with 6 bases between the two germline ends. CDR3 length: 13 residues. Germline lookup yields CDR1 SGHRS and CDR2 YFSETQ. The DNA for the CDR3 is TGCGCCAGCAGCTTGGAGGGCCACACTGAAGCTTTCTTT. Protein sequence: CASSLEGHTEAFF. The full variable domain, its missing parts supplied by reference TRBV5-1 and TRBJ1-1, is KAGVTQTPRYLIKTRGQQVTLSCSPISGHRSVSWYQQTPGQGLQFLFEYFSETQRNKGNFPGRFSGRQFSNSRSEMNVSTLELGDSALYLCASSLEGHTEAFFGQGTRLTVV.

The genes are TRBV7-3 and TRBJ1-2; possibly TRBD1 for D (5 bases). The germline gives CDR1 SGHTA, CDR2 FQGTGA. With 3 bases removed from V and 4 bases from J, the gap between germline ends came to 15 bases. The CDR3 is made up of 15 amino acids. The CDR3, as DNA: TGTGCCAGCAGCTTCGGCCCGGGGGAGGCCTATGGCTACACCTTC. Its protein product is CASSFGPGEAYGYTF.

This clonotype was seen repeatedly, ten times or more. The CDR3 nucleotides read TGCGCCAGCAGCTTGGACAGCGGGAGTTCCAACGAGCAGTACTTC. Its protein product is CASSLDSGSSNEQYF. The chain uses TRBV5-1 and TRBJ2-7, with 8 bases matching TRBD2. CDR1 is SGHRS and CDR2 is YFSETQ in the germline V gene. The length of the CDR3 is 15 residues. V trimming: 0 bases; J trimming: 5 bases; junction bases outside the gene matches: 7.

At least ten counts were recorded for this clonotype. The V and J genes are TRBV11-2 and TRBJ2-7, with a weak D call TRBD1 (5 bases). Trimming removed 5 bases from V and 5 bases from J, with 16 bases in between. The CDR3 consists of 14 residues. Germline V CDR1 and CDR2: SGHAT, FQNNGV. CDR3 amino acids: CASSLNQGSHEQYF. The CDR3 DNA reads as TGTGCCAGCAGCCTTAACCAGGGTTCCCACGAGCAGTACTTC.

The chain joins TRBV11-3 to TRBJ2-7; 14 bases are a match to TRBD2. V lost 5 bases and J lost 5; bases outside the gene matches: 5. This CDR3 comprises 15 residues. CDR1 SGHNT and CDR2 YENEEA come from the germline V gene. CDR3 DNA: TGTGCCAGCAGCGGGACTAGCGGGAGCTTCGACGAGCAGTACTTC. Amino acid sequence: CASSGTSGSFDEQYF.

The chain uses TRBV3-1 and TRBJ2-7, with 12 positions matching TRBD2. The CDR3 covers 15 residues. The V gene's germline CDR1 is LGHDT and CDR2 YNNKEL (reference sequence). V was clipped by 4 bases and J by 6 bases; unmatched bases: 7. The CDR3 loop is CASSPGLAGGAEQYF. CDR3 in DNA: TGTGCCAGCAGCCCGGGCCTAGCGGGAGGGGCCGAGCAGTACTTC.

The chain uses TRBV7-3 and TRBJ2-1; tentative D call: TRBD2 (6 bases). The V end lost 5 bases, the J end lost 1 base, and 9 bases lay between the germline ends. CDR1 and CDR2 from the germline V gene are SGHTA and FQGTGA. This CDR3 is built from 14 residues. This CDR3 is CASSGTDSYNEQFF. CDR3 nucleotide sequence: TGTGCCAGCAGCGGGACTGATTCCTACAATGAGCAGTTCTTC.

The chain is built from TRBV6-2 or TRBV6-3 and TRBJ1-2; D unresolved. CDR3 length: 11 residues. The V gene's germline CDR1 is MNHEY and CDR2 SVGEGT. The V end was cut by 8 bases, the J end by 7 bases, with 11 bases between. CDR3 nucleotide sequence: TGTGCCAGCGCCGACATCGGTGGCTACACCTTC. Protein sequence: CASADIGGYTF.

This chain links TRBV5-8 with TRBJ2-1, with 8 bases matching TRBD1. Germline loops: CDR1 SGHTS, CDR2 YDEGEE. The ends lost 0 bases at V and 9 bases at J; junction bases unmatched: 11. The CDR3 is made up of 16 amino acids. This CDR3 is CASSLGIAGGFGEQFF. CDR3 DNA: TGTGCCAGCAGCTTGGGGATTGCAGGGGGCTTCGGTGAGCAGTTCTTC.

The rearrangement links TRBV3-1 to TRBJ2-5; TRBD1 agrees at 7 bases. Germline CDR1 reads LGHDT; CDR2 reads YNNKEL (reference sequence). The CDR3 has 13 residues. Trimming at V came to 6 bases and at J to 7 bases, leaving 8 bases not matched to a gene. In DNA, the CDR3 is TGTGCCAGCAGACACCGACAGGGTGGGACCCAGTACTTC. It is translated as CASRHRQGGTQYF.

This sequence joins TRBV27 and TRBJ1-5; TRBD1 is a possible D gene (5 bases). The CDR3 totals 13 residues. The germline V and J ends were trimmed by 7 bases and 5 bases, with 12 bases remaining between them. Germline CDR1 reads MNHEY; CDR2 reads SMNVEV (reference sequence). CDR3 in amino acids: CASNRYSDQPQHF. The CDR3 nucleotides read TGTGCCAGCAACAGGTACTCGGATCAGCCCCAGCATTTT.

The chain joins TRBV10-3 to TRBJ2-1, with TRBD1 identical over 8 bases. Trimming at V came to 2 bases and at J to 1 base, leaving 7 bases not matched to a gene. Germline assignment: CDR1 ENHRY and CDR2 SYGVKD. The CDR3 is 17 amino acids. For the CDR3, the DNA is TGTGCCATCAGTGAGGCAGCAGGACAGGGATCCTACAATGAGCAGTTCTTC. Translated, it gives CAISEAAGQGSYNEQFF.

The chain is built from TRBV7-9 and TRBJ2-3, with 10 bases fitting TRBD2. V shed 2 bases and J 1 base; nucleotides not matched to a gene: 12. The CDR3 is made up of 19 amino acids. The germline V gene encodes CDR1 SEHNR and CDR2 FQNEAQ (reference sequence). For the CDR3, the DNA is TGTGCCAGCAGCTTAAGGTTTAGGACTAGCGGCTGGGGCACAGATACGCAGTATTTT. Translated: CASSLRFRTSGWGTDTQYF.

The gene calls are TRBV4-1 and TRBJ2-1, with 12 bases identical to TRBD2. CDR3 length equals 18 residues. V lost 3 bases to trimming and J lost 4 bases; unmatched junction nucleotides: 10. Germline V gives CDR1 MGHRA, CDR2 YSYEKL. As DNA, the CDR3 is TGCGCCAGCAGCCATGGACTAGCGGGACTATCCACGTACAATGAGCAGTTCTTC. Its translation is CASSHGLAGLSTYNEQFF.